This TCR beta chain was retrieved from a study of blood T cell repertoires in COVID-19. Original processing methods: By means of reference gene primer amplification, nucleated cell counts were estimated. Libraries were prepared by immunoSEQ multiplex PCR; TCRdb keeps only in-frame clonotypes and omits some of them. V, J and clone size are those of that table, while D and trimming were read from the DNA. The repertoire includes around 250,000 clones, approximately 90% of them detected once, and about 0.95% sits in the top ten. From germline, CDR1 is MNHEY and CDR2 SMNVEV (reference sequence). The CDR3 totals 16 residues. V lost 0 bases and J lost 1, with 9 bases in between.

The V and J genes are TRBV27 and TRBJ2-2; perhaps TRBD2 as D (5 bases). The material sequenced was PBMCs or T cells enriched from blood (not recorded which). This TCR derives from a man aged 50-59 years who had been exposed to COVID-19. The CDR3 sequence: CASSLSSSGNTGELFF. CDR3 nucleotides: TGTGCCAGCAGTTTATCGTCCAGCGGGAACACCGGGGAGCTGTTTTTT.